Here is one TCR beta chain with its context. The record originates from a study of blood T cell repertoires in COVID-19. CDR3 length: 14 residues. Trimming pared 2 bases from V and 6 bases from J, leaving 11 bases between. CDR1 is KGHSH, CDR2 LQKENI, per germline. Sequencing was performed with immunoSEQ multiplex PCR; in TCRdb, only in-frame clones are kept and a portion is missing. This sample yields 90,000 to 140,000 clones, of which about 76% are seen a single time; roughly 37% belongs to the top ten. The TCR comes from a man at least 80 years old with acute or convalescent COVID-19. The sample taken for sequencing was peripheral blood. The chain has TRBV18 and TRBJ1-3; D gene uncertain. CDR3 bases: TGTGCCAGCTCACCAGGACTTACGTCAAACACCATATATTTT. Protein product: CASSPGLTSNTIYF.